This TCR beta chain was sequenced for a study of T cells in Graves' hyperthyroidism and ophthalmopathy (dated by TCRdb to about 2019). At the level of the whole study: Peripheral blood samples were taken at initial diagnosis, before any treatment was given. A discovery cohort of about a hundred patients, about 40 with Graves' ophthalmopathy and approximately 55 with stable Graves' hyperthyroidism, was used to find distinguishing TCR V-J signatures. An independent validation cohort of under 20 hyperthyroidism patients and 17 patients who later progressed to ophthalmopathy tested prospective prediction of ophthalmopathy. For training and testing, the 100 or so patients in the discovery cohort were randomly divided in a 7:3 ratio. In addition, the study compared T-cell repertoires in thyroid tissue and in blood from 6 or 7 Graves' hyperthyroidism patients. After sampling, hyperthyroidism patients received methimazole starting at 30 mg daily, and ophthalmopathy patients received high-dose intravenous methylprednisolone. According to the paper, TCR Vbeta CDR3 sequencing was carried out on 120 to 150 peripheral blood samples, which came from under 50 ophthalmopathy, under 80 hyperthyroidism and roughly 17 progressor patients.

Stable Graves' hyperthyroidism was defined as no progression to ophthalmopathy during 18 months of follow-up. The hyperthyroidism patients were between 18 and 65 years old and newly diagnosed, with a disease duration of less than 2 months. The study excluded patients with uncontrolled infections, other autoimmune diseases, pregnancy or lactation. Diagnoses relied on clinical symptoms, serum thyroxine and TRAb, thyroid ultrasound and orbital computed tomography. PBMCs were isolated from 7.5 to 10 ml of fresh peripheral blood by Ficoll-Paque density gradient centrifugation. Total RNA was extracted using Trizol reagent, and RNA quality was assessed on an Agilent 2100 Bioanalyzer. The TCR beta CDR3 regions were amplified from the RNA transcripts. A first-round RT-PCR of the TCR CDR3 used the HTBI primer set with the Qiagen OneStep RT-PCR kit. A second multiplex PCR round built the libraries, followed by size selection and purification. Paired-end sequencing of the libraries was performed with 100 bp reads on an Illumina HiSeq2000. For the original study's pipeline: SOAPnuke was used to process the raw data, with reads discarded if the reads contained adapters or uncalled bases, had a mean Phred below 15, or lacked an exact constant-primer or identifier match. High-quality paired reads were merged with COPE v1.2.5, and unique nucleotide sequences were defined as clonotypes. MiTCR v1.1 was used to align the clonotypes against IMGT TRBV, TRBD and TRBJ reference segments. Only V-J combinations with frequency above 0.0001, covering approximately 99% of repertoires, were analysed. A TCS score was defined as the ratio between F50 (clonal expansion) and ExV (chaos), using BLOSUM62-based TCRdist between CDR3 peptides within each V-J. Welch's t-statistics and random forest reduced 500 to 650 V-J features to 13, which were used in a naive Bayes classifier (R e1071). TCRdb applied fastp at Q25 and MiXCR to the public reads, then kept only in-frame beta chains. Every entry covers one CDR3 protein and lists the most common genes and DNA from its rows. The V and J calls were not made by the authors but by TCRdb's processing. Here the sample has hundreds of thousands of distinct CDR3 sequences; under 20% occur a single time. The top ten clonotypes cover less than 4.5% of the sample.

This clonotype has a count of ten or more. The clone's antigen remains unknown. Base qualities are not provided; no much larger clone lies one nucleotide away. On the study overall, not on this receptor specifically: Sample size was not statistically predetermined, and investigators were not blinded to group allocation. In cross-validation, a model built on a 13 V-J signature told ophthalmopathy apart from stable hyperthyroidism with under 90% sensitivity and about 81% specificity, and in testing the same model reached 80%/75%. During validation, the model predicted progression to ophthalmopathy a median of around 6 months ahead of onset, with just under 71% sensitivity and less than 85% specificity. Most expanded thyroid clonotypes (frequency above 0.001) were also detected in blood, suggesting blood repertoires may reflect thyroid immune responses.

CDR1 and CDR2, per the germline V gene (reference sequence), are SGHKS and YYEKEE. Its CDR3 holds 12 amino acids, cysteine through phenylalanine. Only the CDR3 DNA is retained, 36 bases long and in frame from the first base. V is cut by 2 bases and J by 6 bases, and the space between the germline ends is 8 bases. The sequence came from a woman aged 30 to 39 with Graves' hyperthyroidism. In this chain, TRBV5-5 is recombined with TRBJ2-5, with a weak D call of TRBD1 (6 bases match). The specimen was blood. For the CDR3, the sequence is CASSLQGKTQYF. The DNA is as follows: TGTGCCAGCAGCTTACAGGGAAAGACCCAGTACTTC.